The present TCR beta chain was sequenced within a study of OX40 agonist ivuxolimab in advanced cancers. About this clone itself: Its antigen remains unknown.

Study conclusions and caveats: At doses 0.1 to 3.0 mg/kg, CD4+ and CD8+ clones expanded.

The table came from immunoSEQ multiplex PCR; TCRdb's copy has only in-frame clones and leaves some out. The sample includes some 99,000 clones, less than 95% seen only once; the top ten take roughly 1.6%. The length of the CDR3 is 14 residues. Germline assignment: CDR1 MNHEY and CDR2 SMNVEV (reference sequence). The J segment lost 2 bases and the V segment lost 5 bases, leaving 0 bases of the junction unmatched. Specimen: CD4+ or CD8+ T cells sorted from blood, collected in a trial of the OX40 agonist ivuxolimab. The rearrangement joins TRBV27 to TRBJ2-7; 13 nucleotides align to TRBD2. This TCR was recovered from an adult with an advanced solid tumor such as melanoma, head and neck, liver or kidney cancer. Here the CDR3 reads CASSGTSGAYEQYF. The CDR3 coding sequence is TGTGCCAGCAGTGGGACTAGCGGGGCCTACGAGCAGTACTTC.